This note documents a single TCR beta chain sequence. Its antigen is as yet unknown. The data are from a study of T cell responses to AZD1222 COVID-19 vaccine. The protocol was immunoSEQ multiplex PCR, while the TCRdb copy is restricted to in-frame clones and leaves out a portion. Of some 83,000 clones listed, over 80% were seen once; the top ten hold over 5.5%. Study-level results: White British donors predominated, females outnumbered males, and clonal diversity was possibly underestimated. Recipients of two AZD1222 doses showed rising Spike-specific TCR breadth and depth. Nearly half of unique spike-specific TCRs reportedly avoided B.1.351 and B.1.1.7 mutated regions.

The CDR3 has 14 amino acids. Trimming removed 2 bases from V and 1 base from J, with 6 bases in between. CDR1 is MNHNY, CDR2 SVGAGI, per germline (reference sequence). This chain joins TRBV6-6 and TRBJ1-3; TRBD1 might be the D (5 bases). The sequence derives from an adult in good health. The source was peripheral blood, collected on day 0 of AZD1222 vaccination. The CDR3, as DNA: TGTGCCAGCAGTTACGGGGGATCTGGAAACACCATATATTTT. Translating it yields CASSYGGSGNTIYF.